A selection of T cell receptor beta chains follows, all from one sample in a study of cytomegalovirus exposure and HLA in healthy donors. Repertoires were generated with immunoSEQ multiplex PCR, while TCRdb's copy carries only in-frame clones and drops some. In all, the sample yields more than 40,000 clones. The specimen sequenced was PBMCs. These receptors were taken from a man aged 35-49 years in good health and CMV-seropositive. CDR3s include the opening cysteine and the closing phenylalanine or tryptophan. D genes are given only for firm matches.

-	TRBV18	TRBJ2-5	CASSPGQTILYQETQYF	TGTGCCAGCTCACCTGGACAGACTATTCTGTACCAAGAGACCCAGTACTTC
-	TRBV28	TRBJ1-3	CASRYVTFSGNTIYF	TGTGCCAGCAGATATGTTACTTTCTCTGGAAACACCATATATTTT
TRBD1	TRBV27	TRBJ1-1	CASSLLARGADTEAFF	TGTGCCAGCAGTTTATTGGCCAGGGGGGCGGACACTGAAGCTTTCTTT
TRBD1	TRBV2	TRBJ2-5	CASRGQGRETQYF	TGTGCCAGCAGGGGACAGGGGAGAGAGACCCAGTACTTC
-	TRBV6-6	TRBJ2-1	CASSYLRRESGEQFF	TGTGCCAGCAGCTACCTGAGACGGGAGTCGGGTGAGCAGTTCTTC
TRBD2	TRBV6-1	TRBJ2-1	CASSALRTSGFNEQFF	TGTGCCAGCAGTGCGCTAAGGACTAGCGGCTTCAATGAGCAGTTCTTC
-	TRBV29-1	TRBJ1-5	CSTRQPQHF	TGCAGTACGCGTCAGCCCCAGCATTTT
TRBD1	TRBV19	TRBJ2-7	CASSHRGNEQYF	TGTGCCAGTAGCCACAGGGGAAACGAGCAGTACTTC
-	TRBV6-1	TRBJ2-7	CASSEEARPSYEQYF	TGTGCCAGCAGTGAAGAGGCCAGGCCTTCCTACGAGCAGTACTTC
TRBD2	TRBV6-4	TRBJ2-2	CASSATSANTGELFF	TGTGCCAGCAGTGCGACTAGCGCGAACACCGGGGAGCTGTTTTTT
TRBD1	TRBV5-4	TRBJ2-1	CASSPWTGGNEQFF	TGTGCCAGCAGCCCTTGGACAGGGGGGAATGAGCAGTTCTTC
-	TRBV5-1	TRBJ2-7	CASSTRDDNEQYF	TGCGCCAGCAGCACGCGGGACGATAACGAGCAGTACTTC
TRBD2	TRBV28	TRBJ2-3	CASSFSGGRRDTQYF	TGTGCCAGCAGTTTTAGCGGGGGCCGTAGGGATACGCAGTATTTT